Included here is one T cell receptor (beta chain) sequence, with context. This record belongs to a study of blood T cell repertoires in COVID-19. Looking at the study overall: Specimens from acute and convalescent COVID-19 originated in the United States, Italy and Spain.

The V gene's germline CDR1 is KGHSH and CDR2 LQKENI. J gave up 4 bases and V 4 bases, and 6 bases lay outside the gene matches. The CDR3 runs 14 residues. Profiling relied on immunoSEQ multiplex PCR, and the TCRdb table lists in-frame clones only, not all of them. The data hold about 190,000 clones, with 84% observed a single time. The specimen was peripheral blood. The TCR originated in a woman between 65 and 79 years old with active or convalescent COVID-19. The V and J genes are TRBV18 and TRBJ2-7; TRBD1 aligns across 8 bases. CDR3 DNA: TGTGCCAGCTCACAGACAGGGGAAAGGTACGAGCAGTACTTC. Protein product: CASSQTGERYEQYF. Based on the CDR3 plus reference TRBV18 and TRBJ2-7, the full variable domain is NAGVMQNPRHLVRRRGQEARLRCSPMKGHSHVYWYRQLPEEGLKFMVYLQKENIIDESGMPKERFSAEFPKEGPSILRIQQVVRGDSAAYFCASSQTGERYEQYFGPGTRLTVT.